The rows below give T cell receptor beta chains drawn from one sample of a study of post-analysis software for immune sequencing data. TCRdb re-analysed the PCR reads in MiXCR, keeping a single row per CDR3 protein. Counted here are roughly 540,000 distinct CDR3 sequences, 30% to 40% occurring once; the ten biggest clones make up approximately 6%. Material for sequencing was blood. These receptors were obtained from a girl aged 2-17 years with multiple sclerosis. The CDR3 runs from the conserved cysteine through the conserved F or W. Fields, in order: D gene, clone size, V gene, J gene, CDR3 protein, CDR3 DNA. A D gene is named only where the DNA matches it firmly. Not every row has a clone size; where given, it reads once, few, many or a size class.

d_gene: TRBD1; abundance: NA; v_gene: TRBV12-3/TRBV12-4; j_gene: TRBJ1-6; CDR3aa: CASRRDRGNSPPHF; CDR3nt: TGTGCCAGCAGACGGGACAGGGGAAATTCACCCCCCCACTTT
d_gene: TRBD1; abundance: few; v_gene: TRBV4-2; j_gene: TRBJ2-5; CDR3aa: CASSQEKGTGRETQYF; CDR3nt: TGTGCCAGCAGCCAAGAAAAAGGGACAGGGCGAGAGACCCAGTACTTC
d_gene: NA; abundance: NA; v_gene: TRBV3-1; j_gene: TRBJ2-5; CDR3aa: CASRNREGAQETQYF; CDR3nt: TGTGCCAGCAGGAACCGGGAGGGGGCCCAAGAGACCCAGTACTTC
d_gene: NA; abundance: NA; v_gene: TRBV7-9; j_gene: TRBJ2-5; CDR3aa: CASSPTRGATYQETQYF; CDR3nt: TGTGCCAGCAGCCCTACTAGGGGGGCCACTTACCAAGAGACCCAGTACTTC
d_gene: NA; abundance: NA; v_gene: TRBV7-3; j_gene: TRBJ2-3; CDR3aa: CASSSPGTGTQYF; CDR3nt: TGTGCCAGCAGCTCCCCCGGCACAGGTACGCAGTATTTT
d_gene: TRBD1; abundance: NA; v_gene: TRBV6-5; j_gene: TRBJ2-2; CDR3aa: CASTQGAAGELFF; CDR3nt: TGTGCCAGCACCCAGGGGGCAGCCGGGGAGCTGTTTTTT
d_gene: NA; abundance: NA; v_gene: TRBV4-1; j_gene: TRBJ2-7; CDR3aa: CASSQDGGFPYEQYF; CDR3nt: TGCGCCAGCAGCCAAGATGGTGGGTTCCCGTACGAGCAGTACTTC
d_gene: TRBD1; abundance: NA; v_gene: TRBV9; j_gene: TRBJ1-2; CDR3aa: CASSSTGTGVRYGYTF; CDR3nt: TGTGCCAGCAGCTCCACCGGGACAGGGGTGCGTTATGGCTACACCTTC
d_gene: NA; abundance: few; v_gene: TRBV4-1; j_gene: TRBJ2-7; CDR3aa: CASSQDPGIIYEQYF; CDR3nt: TGCGCCAGCAGCCAAGATCCGGGGATCATATACGAGCAGTACTTC
d_gene: TRBD1; abundance: NA; v_gene: TRBV5-6; j_gene: TRBJ1-2; CDR3aa: CASSPDARTGVGYTF; CDR3nt: TGTGCCAGCAGCCCGGATGCCCGGACAGGGGTCGGCTACACCTTC
d_gene: NA; abundance: few; v_gene: TRBV4-1; j_gene: TRBJ2-3; CDR3aa: CASSQVSLGSVADTQYF; CDR3nt: TGCGCCAGCAGCCAAGTCTCCCTCGGTTCTGTGGCAGATACGCAGTATTTT
d_gene: NA; abundance: few; v_gene: TRBV9; j_gene: TRBJ2-2; CDR3aa: CASSVGSLINTGELFF; CDR3nt: TGTGCCAGCAGCGTGGGATCCCTTATCAACACCGGGGAGCTGTTTTTT
d_gene: NA; abundance: NA; v_gene: TRBV2; j_gene: TRBJ2-7; CDR3aa: CASVAPDTAYEQYF; CDR3nt: TGTGCCAGCGTGGCCCCCGACACTGCCTACGAGCAGTACTTC
d_gene: NA; abundance: NA; v_gene: TRBV7-8; j_gene: TRBJ1-4; CDR3aa: CASSLEAGTNEKLFF; CDR3nt: TGTGCCAGCAGCTTAGAGGCAGGGACTAATGAAAAACTGTTTTTT
d_gene: NA; abundance: NA; v_gene: TRBV24-1; j_gene: TRBJ2-7; CDR3aa: CATSDFNPPQDYEQYF; CDR3nt: TGTGCCACCAGTGATTTTAATCCCCCCCAGGATTACGAGCAGTACTTC
d_gene: NA; abundance: NA; v_gene: TRBV2; j_gene: TRBJ2-7; CDR3aa: CASRRGSYEQYF; CDR3nt: TGTGCCAGCAGGCGGGGAAGCTACGAGCAGTACTTC
d_gene: NA; abundance: few; v_gene: TRBV15; j_gene: TRBJ2-7; CDR3aa: CATSRDIGNEQYF; CDR3nt: TGTGCCACCAGCAGAGATATAGGTAACGAGCAGTACTTC
d_gene: NA; abundance: NA; v_gene: TRBV12-5; j_gene: TRBJ1-1; CDR3aa: CASGFRGNTEAFF; CDR3nt: TGTGCTAGTGGATTCCGGGGGAACACTGAAGCTTTCTTT
d_gene: NA; abundance: many; v_gene: TRBV29-1; j_gene: TRBJ2-1; CDR3aa: CSVVGGLSYNEQFF; CDR3nt: TGCAGCGTTGTTGGGGGCCTCTCCTACAATGAGCAGTTCTTC
d_gene: NA; abundance: NA; v_gene: TRBV4-1; j_gene: TRBJ2-7; CDR3aa: CASSHNQGSSYEQYF; CDR3nt: TGCGCCAGCAGCCATAACCAGGGGAGCTCCTACGAGCAGTACTTC
d_gene: NA; abundance: NA; v_gene: TRBV29-1; j_gene: TRBJ1-1; CDR3aa: CSVDRGAGMNTEAFF; CDR3nt: TGCAGCGTTGATCGGGGGGCCGGAATGAACACTGAAGCTTTCTTT
d_gene: NA; abundance: NA; v_gene: TRBV24-1; j_gene: TRBJ2-7; CDR3aa: CATSDLVNGGRRQYF; CDR3nt: TGTGCCACCAGTGATTTAGTGAACGGGGGACGTCGCCAGTACTTC
d_gene: NA; abundance: NA; v_gene: TRBV7-2; j_gene: TRBJ2-3; CDR3aa: CASSLQGGSTDTQYF; CDR3nt: TGTGCCAGCAGTTTACAGGGAGGTAGCACAGATACGCAGTATTTT
d_gene: TRBD2; abundance: few; v_gene: TRBV7-3; j_gene: TRBJ2-3; CDR3aa: CASSLDGGAADTQYF; CDR3nt: TGTGCCAGCAGCTTAGACGGGGGGGCCGCAGATACGCAGTATTTT
d_gene: TRBD1; abundance: NA; v_gene: TRBV7-9; j_gene: TRBJ1-4; CDR3aa: CASTNRQGSNEKLFF; CDR3nt: TGTGCCAGCACAAATAGACAGGGAAGTAATGAAAAACTGTTTTTT
d_gene: TRBD1; abundance: NA; v_gene: TRBV7-9; j_gene: TRBJ2-1; CDR3aa: CASSLGDRVEETQFF; CDR3nt: TGTGCCAGCAGCTTAGGGGACAGGGTAGAGGAGACCCAGTTCTTC
d_gene: NA; abundance: few; v_gene: TRBV4-2; j_gene: TRBJ2-6; CDR3aa: CASSQGHRLTSGANVLTF; CDR3nt: TGTGCCAGCAGCCAGGGACACCGACTCACCTCTGGGGCCAACGTCCTGACTTTC
d_gene: NA; abundance: NA; v_gene: TRBV7-9; j_gene: TRBJ1-6; CDR3aa: CASSLARAGARSYNSPLHF; CDR3nt: TGTGCCAGCAGCTTAGCGCGGGCAGGGGCTCGCTCCTATAATTCACCCCTCCACTTT
d_gene: NA; abundance: few; v_gene: TRBV20-1; j_gene: TRBJ2-7; CDR3aa: CSASPGLGDEQYF; CDR3nt: TGCAGTGCTAGTCCCGGGTTGGGGGACGAGCAGTACTTC
d_gene: NA; abundance: NA; v_gene: TRBV20-1; j_gene: TRBJ2-1; CDR3aa: CSARDTDRGPYNEQFF; CDR3nt: TGCAGTGCTAGAGATACCGACAGAGGGCCCTACAATGAGCAGTTCTTC
d_gene: NA; abundance: few; v_gene: TRBV6-5; j_gene: TRBJ2-3; CDR3aa: CASSFLGEREQYF; CDR3nt: TGTGCCAGCAGTTTCTTGGGAGAGAGAGAGCAGTATTTT